Listed below are T cell receptor beta chains from one sample, sequenced in a study of shared clonotypes between healthy human individuals. The table came from immunoSEQ multiplex PCR; TCRdb's copy has only in-frame clones and leaves some out. This sample carries fewer than 500,000 clones, about three quarters of them seen once, and the ten largest clones take around an eighth. Sequencing was performed on PBMCs. These receptors all come from a woman aged 40 to 50 in good health. Some clones in this sample may be carry-over from other donors' samples. The CDR3 runs from the conserved cysteine through the conserved F or W. The order of the fields is V gene, J gene, CDR3 length, CDR3 protein.

TRBV21-1	TRBJ2-1	11	CASSIVGEQFF
TRBV9	TRBJ2-3	18	CASSVGLWSRGPTDTQYF
TRBV7-9	TRBJ2-4	14	CASSLSGRGHIQYF
TRBV7-2	TRBJ1-2	17	CASSWGTGELLNYGYTF
TRBV2	TRBJ2-7	14	CASKGGDSPHEQYF
TRBV30	TRBJ1-4	14	CAWSVVQGAEKLFF
TRBV6-5	TRBJ2-5	11	CASRQGGEQYF
TRBV27	TRBJ2-1	16	CASSLGSGTFPNEQFF
TRBV7-8	TRBJ2-3	16	CASSLGRGQSTDTQYF
TRBV29-1	TRBJ2-3	12	CSVEDNMDTQYF
TRBV20-1	TRBJ1-2	11	CSATVVYGYTF
TRBV19	TRBJ1-5	15	CASMEEQRLNQPQHF
TRBV10-3	TRBJ2-5	12	CATQREGETQYF
TRBV9	TRBJ1-3	16	CASSVSPGPSGNTIYF
TRBV7-9	TRBJ2-5	16	CASSGPGTGDQETQYF
TRBV6-1	TRBJ2-7	13	CASSDPGAREQYF
TRBV6-1	TRBJ2-1	19	CASSESRPGLAGGPNEQFF
TRBV10-3	.	15	CAISESHLSSYEQYF
TRBV7-8	TRBJ1-6	16	CASSLDRGSYNSPLHF
TRBV19	TRBJ2-2	13	CASSVYNTGELFF
TRBV4-1	.	15	CASSQGLAGGYEQYF
TRBV7-2	TRBJ2-7	12	CASSPRPSEQYF